The clone carrying this TCR beta chain was counted a few times. Its antigen is undetermined. The data stem from a study of glioma-infiltrating T cells. Whole-study results and caveats: CDR3 overlap between tissue and blood was very small. Gliomas, especially low-grade, showed above-expected tissue-blood divergence; non-neoplastic patients showed below.

Using RNA template, CDR3s of TCR alpha and beta were amplified with iRepertoire arm-PCR. Tissue mRNA or PBMC total RNA, roughly 90-450 ng, went into one-step reverse transcription and amplification. TCRdb itself ran the multiplex PCR reads through MiXCR, one entry per CDR3 protein. The profile covers about 140,000 distinct CDR3 sequences, with about 39% appearing a single time and about a fifth taken by the ten largest. The sample was glioma tissue, nonneoplastic brain tissue, or PBMCs (not recorded which). The sequence was collected from a human donor with low-grade glioma or glioblastoma, undergoing nonglioma brain surgery, or in good health (not recorded which).

CDR3 nucleotide sequence: TGTGCCAGCAGTCCCCTCACGGATGGGGGAACCGGGGAGCTGTTTTTT. Encoded protein: CASSPLTDGGTGELFF. The J gene is TRBJ2-2, the V gene TRBV6-1, with D perhaps being TRBD1 or TRBD2 (5 bases each). Germline CDR1 is MNHNS and CDR2 is SASEGT. Trimming shortened V by 5 bases and J by 5 bases, and 18 bases separated the two germline ends. This CDR3 has 16 amino acids.